This T cell receptor beta chain was retrieved from a study of CD4 T cells in relation to SARS-CoV-2 and coronaviruses (dated by TCRdb to about 2021). Describing the broader study: The ViraFEST assay cultured PBMCs with antigen for around nine days, then sequenced TCR beta CDR3s to find antigen-specific clonal expansions. The roughly twelve convalescent patients included 8 males and 4 females; two subjects were Hispanic. Samples from a few pre-COVID donors and the naive versus memory experiments were sequenced with the Adaptive Biotechnologies TCR-sequencing kit; other data were Illumina-based. A median age of around 37 years, with a range of roughly 21 to 80 years, was recorded for the full convalescent cohort of roughly eleven patients. Shared crossreactive spike epitopes were mapped to their HLA restriction using patient-derived lymphoblastoid cell lines. For other donors in the study, expansion assays were sequenced with a different, Illumina-based TCR-beta assay. The study assessed, at the TCR clonotype level, memory CD4+ T cell crossreactivity between SARS-CoV-2 and common cold coronavirus spike proteins. The research as a whole found: Pre-pandemic and post-infection samples were not both contributed by any donor, so tracing of the source of pre-existing responses was limited. Sequencing of naive versus memory cells indicated that the assay detects memory recall responses, not primary responses primed during culture. In about 71% of donors, memory CD4+ clonotypes turned up that crossrecognized SARS-CoV-2 and at least one common cold coronavirus spike. Compared with monoreactive clones, crossreactive clones had significantly weaker SARS-CoV-2-driven expansion, a result consistent with antigenic imprinting. Small numbers of patients and of tested TCRs were a limitation of the study. Crossreactivity analysis centred on spike protein, so crossreactivity against other viral proteins was not assessed.

DNA from CEF-cultured naive and memory CD4+ T cells underwent immunoSEQ TCR-beta sequencing at survey level. In the original analysis: During preprocessing, nonproductive sequences were removed, as were CDR3s that did not start with C, did not end with F or W, or were shorter than 7 amino acids. Antigen-specific clonotypes were called with the MANAFEST web app on the basis of expansion relative to the reference and to other culture wells. A clone counted as positive if significantly expanded in 2 of 3 replicate wells versus the reference culture at FDR below 0.05. For a clone to be considered positive, significant expansion relative to all other tandem wells and an odds ratio above 5 were also required. Cultured and uncultured naive and memory CD4+ repertoires were searched for previously identified spike- and CEF-reactive CDR3s. Pairwise Levenshtein distance, computed with the stringdist R package after three terminal residues were trimmed from each end, was used as the measure of CDR3 homology. TCRdb carries this immuneACCESS record with in-frame sequences only. Its versions omit some clonotypes, under half of them owing to an unresolved V gene in the studies checked, with the rest unexplained. The V and J calls and clone size come from that table; D and trimming were worked out from the DNA. In all, the sample holds some 35,000 clones, and approximately 77% of those were seen once. Over 4% of the sample is taken by the ten largest.

Reading from cysteine to phenylalanine, the CDR3 counts 13 amino acids. The kept DNA is CDR3 alone, 39 bases in frame from the first base. V and J are trimmed by 8 bases and 5 bases, and the gene matches miss 5 bases of the junction. Based on the germline V gene, the CDR1 and CDR2 sequences are ENHRY and SYGVKD. Notes on this clone: Its antigen remains undetermined. Per-base quality was not reported, and no clone a single base away is much larger than it.

Naive and memory CD4+ T cells were separated from cryopreserved PBMCs by first enriching for CD4 and then performing EasySep naive CD4+ T cell enrichment. Sorted naive or memory CD4+ T cells (about 9.2 x 10^4) were cultured 1:1 with T cell-depleted PBMCs and CEF peptides for over eight days. Each peptide culture condition was generally run in triplicate replicate wells. PBMCs were isolated from leukapheresis product or whole blood by Ficoll-Paque PLUS gradient centrifugation. PBMCs were either cryopreserved at -140 degrees C or used fresh in the expansion assay. The QIAamp Micro DNA Kit was used to extract genomic DNA from the CD4+ T cells.

Sequenced sample: naive CD4+ T cells from PBMCs, cultured in vitro. The cell subset or site label on this specimen signifies: naive CD4+ T cells isolated by negative enrichment. This sequence uses TRBV10-3 and TRBJ2-5, with 10 bases aligning to TRBD1. This TCR derives from an adult with COVID-19. The nucleotide sequence is TGTGCCATCGGAGAGGGACAGGGGGAGACCCAGTACTTC. Its protein product is CAIGEGQGETQYF.